Listed below are T cell receptor beta chains from one sample, sequenced in a study of post-analysis software for immune sequencing data. TCRdb re-derived calls from the PCR reads in MiXCR, one entry per CDR3 protein. The table has hundreds of thousands of distinct CDR3 sequences, over 45% seen once. The sample taken for sequencing was blood. All receptors derive from a girl aged 2-10 years with multiple sclerosis. Each CDR3 is given with its conserved first and last residue. D genes are given only for firm matches. Clone sizes are given selectively: once, few, many, or a class where the clone is expanded.

CDR3aa	CDR3nt	d_gene	abundance	v_gene	j_gene
CASSQTWDGTDTQYF	TGTGCCAGCAGTCAAACATGGGACGGCACAGATACGCAGTATTTT	.	.	TRBV6-5	TRBJ2-3
CASSFPDRYTNEQFF	TGTGCCAGCAGTTTCCCCGACAGATACACCAATGAGCAGTTCTTC	.	few	TRBV12-3/TRBV12-4	TRBJ2-1
CASSLGVVDEQFF	TGTGCCAGCAGCTTGGGGGTGGTCGATGAGCAGTTCTTC	.	.	TRBV7-2	TRBJ2-1
CASRRLPAGIGEQYF	TGTGCCAGCAGAAGGTTACCCGCAGGGATTGGCGAGCAGTACTTC	.	few	TRBV6-1	TRBJ2-7
CASSQEFQVASFYGYTF	TGCGCCAGCAGCCAAGAATTCCAGGTGGCCTCCTTCTATGGCTACACCTTC	.	.	TRBV4-1	TRBJ1-2
CASSSTGWESDTQYF	TGCGCCAGCAGTTCAACGGGCTGGGAGTCAGATACGCAGTATTTT	.	few	TRBV10-1	TRBJ2-3
CASITSGRSTGTNEKLFF	TGTGCCAGCATCACTTCGGGGCGGAGCACGGGGACTAATGAAAAACTGTTTTTT	.	.	TRBV7-9	TRBJ1-4
CASSSRDRFKRFF	TGTGCCAGCAGCAGCCGGGACAGGTTCAAGCGGTTCTTC	TRBD1	.	TRBV12-3/TRBV12-4	TRBJ2-1
CASSSWLPGADTEAFF	TGTGCCAGCAGTTCTTGGCTCCCAGGGGCGGATACTGAAGCTTTCTTT	.	few	TRBV6-5	TRBJ1-1
CSAKRLAGRWETQYF	TGCAGTGCTAAGAGACTAGCGGGGCGGTGGGAGACCCAGTACTTC	TRBD2	.	TRBV20-1	TRBJ2-5
CASSWNTGELFF	TGTGCCAGCAGTTGGAACACCGGGGAGCTGTTTTTT	.	few	TRBV12-3/TRBV12-4	TRBJ2-2
CASSNTGGVYEQYF	TGTGCCAGCAGTAACACAGGGGGCGTCTACGAGCAGTACTTC	TRBD1	.	TRBV12-3/TRBV12-4	TRBJ2-7
CSAVGTSGSREQYF	TGCAGTGCAGTAGGGACTAGCGGGAGTCGGGAGCAGTACTTC	TRBD2	.	TRBV20-1	TRBJ2-4
CASSDYRDRGDIQYF	TGCGCCAGCAGTGATTACCGGGACAGGGGGGACATTCAGTACTTC	TRBD1	few	TRBV10-2	TRBJ2-4
CAISEGQGVTEAFF	TGTGCCATCAGTGAGGGACAGGGAGTCACTGAAGCTTTCTTT	TRBD1	.	TRBV10-3	TRBJ1-1
CASSPRDRVETQYF	TGTGCCAGCAGCCCCCGGGACAGGGTAGAGACCCAGTACTTC	TRBD1	.	TRBV3-1	TRBJ2-5
CASSLTLRERETQYF	TGTGCCAGCAGCTTAACGCTAAGGGAGCGGGAGACCCAGTACTTC	.	.	TRBV7-8	TRBJ2-5
CSVQDLRETQYF	TGCAGCGTTCAGGATCTACGGGAGACCCAGTACTTC	.	.	TRBV29-1	TRBJ2-5
CASSTIAAYNEQYF	TGCGCCAGCAGTACAATAGCGGCCTACAATGAGCAGTACTTC	.	.	TRBV5-1	TRBJ2-4
CASSSVPLAGVRTDTQYF	TGTGCCAGCAGCTCCGTGCCTCTAGCGGGAGTTCGGACAGATACGCAGTATTTT	TRBD2	once	TRBV12-3/TRBV12-4	TRBJ2-3
CSARVRGGETQYF	TGCAGTGCTAGAGTTAGGGGGGGAGAGACCCAGTACTTC	.	few	TRBV20-1	TRBJ2-5
CVSSGSYEQYF	TGTGTCAGCAGTGGGTCCTACGAGCAGTACTTC	.	.	TRBV3-1	TRBJ2-7
CASSPPEGEQYF	TGTGCCAGCAGCCCGCCAGAGGGGGAGCAGTACTTC	.	.	TRBV7-9	TRBJ2-4
CASRKSWAYEQYF	TGTGCCAGCCGAAAATCCTGGGCCTACGAGCAGTACTTC	.	.	TRBV5-5	TRBJ2-7
CASSLFGRVGGRDYNEQFF	TGTGCCAGCAGCTTATTCGGCCGGGTTGGCGGGAGGGATTACAATGAGCAGTTCTTC	TRBD2	once	TRBV7-3	TRBJ2-1
CASSEGLAGPATYNEQFF	TGTGCCAGCAGCGAGGGACTAGCGGGTCCAGCTACTTACAATGAGCAGTTCTTC	TRBD2	.	TRBV7-2	TRBJ2-1
CSVEPPRGGTLNEQFF	TGCAGCGTTGAACCCCCCAGGGGAGGAACACTCAATGAGCAGTTCTTC	.	.	TRBV29-1	TRBJ2-1
CASSLDDYEQYF	TGTGCCAGCAGCTTAGATGACTACGAGCAGTACTTC	.	.	TRBV11-2	TRBJ2-7
CSARGGRATYNEQFF	TGCAGTGCCAGAGGCGGGAGGGCCACCTACAATGAGCAGTTCTTC	TRBD2	.	TRBV20-1	TRBJ2-1
CASSLGVALTTGYTF	TGTGCCAGCAGTTTAGGGGTGGCCTTAACTACTGGCTACACCTTC	.	.	TRBV12-3/TRBV12-4	TRBJ1-2
CASSLGGLAGGAYEQYF	TGTGCCAGCAGCTTGGGGGGACTAGCGGGAGGAGCCTACGAGCAGTACTTC	TRBD2	.	TRBV13	TRBJ2-7
CASSYPSGRYNEQFF	TGTGCCAGCAGTTACCCTAGCGGGAGGTACAATGAGCAGTTCTTC	TRBD2	few	TRBV6-2/TRBV6-3	TRBJ2-1
CASSFGTTSLNTEAFF	TGTGCCAGCAGCTTCGGGACCACCTCATTGAACACTGAAGCTTTCTTT	.	few	TRBV7-2	TRBJ1-1
CASSFQGAGEQYF	TGCGCCAGCAGCTTTCAGGGGGCCGGAGAGCAGTACTTC	TRBD1	.	TRBV5-1	TRBJ2-7
CAIGQSNEQYF	TGTGCCATCGGACAGTCTAACGAGCAGTACTTC	.	.	TRBV10-3	TRBJ2-7
CSVREQEETQYF	TGCAGCGTTCGAGAACAGGAAGAGACCCAGTACTTC	.	.	TRBV29-1	TRBJ2-5
CASSWDRELNYGYTF	TGTGCCAGCAGCTGGGACAGGGAACTGAACTATGGCTACACCTTC	TRBD1	few	TRBV5-6	TRBJ1-2
CASSSGGSYGYTF	TGTGCCAGCAGCTCCGGAGGGAGCTATGGCTACACCTTC	.	many	TRBV12-3/TRBV12-4	TRBJ1-2
CASSLRDGFWGETSPLHF	TGTGCCAGCAGCTTAAGAGATGGTTTTTGGGGGGAAACTTCACCCCTCCACTTT	.	.	TRBV7-2	TRBJ1-6
CASSSRLAGGMGNEQFF	TGTGCCAGCAGTTCCAGACTAGCGGGAGGCATGGGGAATGAGCAGTTCTTC	TRBD2	.	TRBV27	TRBJ2-1
CASSLSSAVAKNIQYF	TGTGCCAGCAGTTTGTCCAGCGCTGTAGCCAAAAACATTCAGTACTTC	.	.	TRBV6-2/TRBV6-3	TRBJ2-4
CASSKVERYGYTF	TGTGCCAGCAGCAAAGTGGAACGCTATGGCTACACCTTC	.	.	TRBV21-1	TRBJ1-2
CASRREIAGYNEQFF	TGTGCCAGCAGACGGGAGATAGCAGGCTATAATGAGCAGTTCTTC	.	.	TRBV2	TRBJ2-1
CASRTPGANEQFF	TGTGCCAGCAGGACCCCTGGGGCCAATGAGCAGTTCTTC	.	few	TRBV12-3/TRBV12-4	TRBJ2-1
CASSYPTGTGNAGYTF	TGTGCCAGCAGTTACCCGACCGGGACAGGGAACGCTGGCTACACCTTC	TRBD1	.	TRBV6-6	TRBJ1-2